The 19 T cell receptor beta chains reported below all come from one sample, sequenced in a study of cytomegalovirus exposure and HLA in healthy donors. Amplification used 60 Vbeta primers and 13 Jbeta primers. Data came from immunoSEQ multiplex PCR; TCRdb stores just in-frame clones and leaves some out. This table holds roughly 120,000 clones, roughly 76% found once. Material for sequencing was PBMCs. All receptors come from a woman aged 50 to 60 in good health and CMV-seropositive.

As regards this clone: Mismatch with germline at one junction end may stem from a read error. The chain uses TRBV2 and TRBJ2-4; 8 bases align to TRBD1. CDR3 size: 15 residues. The germline gives CDR1 SNHLY, CDR2 FYNNEI. The DNA of the CDR3 is TGTGCCAGCAGTACAGGGGGGATTCCCAAAAACAGTCAGTACTTC. Translated, it gives CASSTGGIPKNSQYF.

The chain uses TRBV19 and TRBJ2-7; tentatively, D is TRBD2 (6 bases). Per germline, CDR1 LNHDA and CDR2 SQIVND (reference sequence). V gave up 3 bases and J gave up 7 bases, with 13 bases separating them. The CDR3 totals 13 residues. The CDR3 DNA reads TGTGCCAGTAGTATTAGTCGGGGAGGTGAGCAGTACTTC. Protein product: CASSISRGGEQYF. The full variable domain, in which reference TRBV19 and TRBJ2-7 provide the parts outside the CDR3, is DGGITQSPKYLFRKEGQNVTLSCEQNLNHDAMYWYRQDPGQGLRLIYYSQIVNDFQKGDIAEGYSVSREKKESFPLTVTSAQKNPTAFYLCASSISRGGEQYFGPGTRLTVT.

This chain connects TRBV7-2 to TRBJ2-3; 9 bases align to TRBD2. The CDR3 sequence is 17 residues long. V shed 2 bases and J 3 bases; nucleotides not matched to a gene: 9. The germline gives CDR1 SGHTA, CDR2 FQGNSA. DNA for the CDR3: TGTGCCAGCAGCTTATCGAAGTGGACTAGCGCGACAGATACGCAGTATTTT. This gives the protein CASSLSKWTSATDTQYF.

The V and J genes are TRBV11-2 and TRBJ2-5; D perhaps matches TRBD1 (5 bases). This CDR3 is 16 amino acids long. V was pared by 5 bases and J by 2 bases, with 18 bases between. Germline V gives CDR1 SGHAT, CDR2 FQNNGV. CDR3 sequence: CASSPRSEAGQETQYF. The CDR3 DNA sequence: TGTGCCAGCAGCCCACGGAGCGAGGCAGGGCAAGAGACCCAGTACTTC.

This clone was seen only a few times. Germline and junction disagree at one end, which may indicate a read error. The chain couples TRBV7-9 to TRBJ1-1; a possible D gene is TRBD1 (5 bases). The CDR3 consists of 14 residues. The germline V gene encodes CDR1 SEHNR and CDR2 FQNEAQ (reference sequence). The CDR3 DNA reads as TGTTCCAGCAGCTTAGCTCCGGGGGTCACTGAAGCTTTCTTT. Its translation: CSSSLAPGVTEAFF.

CDR3 bases: TGTGCCAGCAGTCCCAGGACAGGGAGCACCGGGGAGCTGTTTTTT. Protein sequence: CASSPRTGSTGELFF. This chain connects TRBV2 to TRBJ2-2; 8 bases align to TRBD1. V lost 5 bases to trimming and J lost 4 bases; unmatched junction nucleotides: 6. From germline, CDR1 is SNHLY and CDR2 FYNNEI. CDR3 length: 15 amino acids.

This sequence joins TRBV19 and TRBJ2-7, with TRBD1 identical over 7 bases. This CDR3 has 15 amino acids. Germline assignment: CDR1 LNHDA and CDR2 SQIVND (reference sequence). The V and J ends lost 6 bases and 0 bases, in that order; junction bases with no gene match: 8. The DNA of the CDR3 is TGTGCCAGTAGCGCCCGGACAGGCCGCTCCTACGAGCAGTACTTC. Its protein product is CASSARTGRSYEQYF.

The chain carries TRBV11-2 and TRBJ2-7; D is perhaps TRBD1 (5 bases). V was shortened by 2 bases and J by 1 base, with 12 bases between the two germline ends. From germline, CDR1 is SGHAT and CDR2 FQNNGV. The CDR3 contains 15 residues. The CDR3 nucleotides read TGTGCCAGCAGCTTACTGGGGCAGACATCCTACGAGCAGTACTTC. It specifies CASSLLGQTSYEQYF.

The rearrangement uses TRBV9 and TRBJ2-3; a weak D match, TRBD2 (6 bases). Germline V gene data show CDR1 as SGDLS and CDR2 as YYNGEE. The germline V and J ends were trimmed by 4 bases and 6 bases, with 15 bases remaining between them. The CDR3 length is 14 residues. The CDR3 region is CASSLSGLGDTQYF. CDR3 DNA sequence: TGTGCCAGCAGCCTAAGCGGGTTGGGTGATACGCAGTATTTT.

In its sample, this clone was seen a few times. The chain recombines TRBV7-8 with TRBJ2-7; 11 nucleotides line up with TRBD2. The CDR3 spans 17 residues. CDR1 is SGHVS, CDR2 FQNEAQ, per germline. The ends lost 1 base at V and 2 bases at J; junction bases unmatched: 7. The CDR3 here is CASSLVGGTSGPYEQYF. In nucleotides, the CDR3 is TGTGCCAGCAGCTTAGTCGGGGGGACTAGCGGCCCCTACGAGCAGTACTTC.

This clone was observed a single time. At one end the junction does not follow the germline gene, possibly because of a read error. The rearrangement joins TRBV7-9 to TRBJ1-1; maybe TRBD1 (5 bases). Germline-derived CDR1 and CDR2 are SEHNR and FQNEAQ (reference sequence). This CDR3 has 15 amino acids. CDR3 DNA: TGTTCCAGCAGCTCCCCGACAGATTCCCACACTGAAGCTTTCTTT. Protein product: CSSSSPTDSHTEAFF.

This clone was counted only a few times. V gene TRBV6-5 combines with J gene TRBJ1-3; 8 bases are shared with TRBD1. J lost 7 bases, V lost 7 bases, and 9 bases had no gene match. Germline-derived CDR1 and CDR2 are MNHEY and SVGAGI. This CDR3 has 14 residues. Here the CDR3 DNA reads TGTGCCAGCACCCCGGGACAGGCCCAGAACACCATATATTTT. Translated, it gives CASTPGQAQNTIYF.

Only one count was recorded for this clone. V usage is TRBV7-9 and J usage is TRBJ1-2; TRBD1 agrees at 9 bases. The germline V gene encodes CDR1 SEHNR and CDR2 FQNEAQ (reference sequence). This CDR3 spans 14 amino acids. Trimming cost V 5 bases and J 6 bases; bases outside gene matches: 7. CDR3 protein: CASSLVTGGNGYTF. CDR3 bases: TGTGCCAGCAGCCTAGTCACAGGGGGCAATGGCTACACCTTC.

This chain joins TRBV7-2 and TRBJ2-7; 8 nucleotides align to TRBD1. V gave up 7 bases and J gave up 2 bases; unmatched junction bases: 4. The CDR3 spans 13 residues. Germline-derived CDR1 and CDR2 are SGHTA and FQGNSA. The CDR3: CASTLTGAYEQYF. CDR3 sequence (DNA): TGTGCCAGCACCCTGACAGGGGCCTACGAGCAGTACTTC.

The CDR3 DNA is TGCGCCAGCAGTGAGTGGGGACAGGGGAGCACAGATACGCAGTATTTT. Amino acids: CASSEWGQGSTDTQYF. The chain uses TRBV10-2 and TRBJ2-3; TRBD1 agrees at 10 bases. Germline loops: CDR1 WSHSY, CDR2 SAAADI. CDR3 length: 16 amino acids. Trimming at V came to 1 base and at J to 0 bases, leaving 1 base not matched to a gene.

As regards this clone: Mismatch with germline at one junction end may stem from a read error. The chain links TRBV29-1 to TRBJ2-6; D possibly corresponds to TRBD1 (5 bases). This CDR3 region has 14 residues. CDR1 is SQVTM, CDR2 ANQGSEA, per germline. The CDR3 loop reads CSVPSPAGANGLTF. The CDR3 nucleotides are TGCAGCGTCCCCTCTCCCGCTGGGGCCAACGGCCTGACTTTC. Drawing the rest from reference TRBV29-1 and TRBJ2-6, the complete variable domain is SAVISQKPSRDICQRGTSLTIQCQVDSQVTMMFWYRQQPGQSLTLIATANQGSEATYESGFVIDKFPISRPNLTFSTLTVSNMSPEDSSIYLCSVPSPAGANGLTFGAGSRLTVL.

The chain uses TRBV2 and TRBJ2-2; TRBD2 matches at 8 bases. The CDR3 sequence is 18 residues long. V trimming: 1 base; J trimming: 0 bases; junction bases outside the gene matches: 7. In germline, CDR1 is SNHLY, CDR2 FYNNEI. In DNA, the CDR3 is TGTGCCAGCAGTGAAGAAAGGCGCGGGAGGTCGAACACCGGGGAGCTGTTTTTT. The encoded protein is CASSEERRGRSNTGELFF. The whole variable domain, remainder taken from reference TRBV2 and TRBJ2-2, is EPEVTQTPSHQVTQMGQEVILRCVPISNHLYFYWYRQILGQKVEFLVSFYNNEISEKSEIFDDQFSVERPDGSNFTLKIRSTKLEDSAMYFCASSEERRGRSNTGELFFGEGSRLTVL.

The gene calls are TRBV7-2 and TRBJ1-6, with a tentative D call TRBD1 (6 bases). This CDR3 has 15 residues. V dropped 2 bases and J dropped 6 bases, with 11 bases sitting between them. Looked up from germline, CDR1 is SGHTA and CDR2 is FQGNSA. The CDR3 loop is CASSLRGGLNSPLHF. CDR3 nucleotide sequence: TGTGCCAGCAGCTTACGGGGGGGCCTTAATTCACCCCTCCACTTT. The variable domain in full, completed from reference TRBV7-2 and TRBJ1-6, reads GAGVSQSPSNKVTEKGKDVELRCDPISGHTALYWYRQSLGQGLEFLIYFQGNSAPDKSGLPSDRFSAERTGGSVSTLTIQRTQQEDSAVYLCASSLRGGLNSPLHFGNGTRLTVT.

In regard to this clone: Compared with germline, one end of the junction differs, possibly owing to a read error. The chain uses TRBV7-9 and TRBJ2-7; D gene unclear. CDR3 length: 12 amino acids. CDR1 and CDR2 (germline): SEHNR, FQNEAQ (reference sequence). The CDR3 sequence: CSSSTMVYEQYF. In nucleotides, the CDR3 is TGTTCCAGCAGCACTATGGTCTACGAGCAGTACTTC.